A selection of T cell receptor beta chains follows, all from one sample in a study of CD8 T cells in ankylosing spondylitis. TCRdb passed the 5' RACE reads through MiXCR, listing each CDR3 protein once. Of over 30,000 distinct CDR3 sequences listed, approximately 15% were seen once; the top ten hold approximately 50%. Sequencing was carried out using blood. The receptors stem from a male donor with ankylosing spondylitis or in good health (not recorded which). The CDR3 runs from the conserved cysteine through the conserved F or W. D genes are given only for firm matches. A clone size is listed for some rows: how often the clone was seen (once, few, many), or a class if it is expanded.

d_gene,abundance,v_gene,j_gene,CDR3aa,CDR3nt
NA,few,TRBV9,TRBJ2-2,CASSRDGNTGELFF,TGTGCCAGCAGCCGGGACGGGAACACCGGGGAGCTGTTTTTT
TRBD1,NA,TRBV6-2/TRBV6-3,TRBJ2-3,CASSLYRGSTDTQYF,TGTGCCAGCAGCCTTTACAGGGGCAGCACAGATACGCAGTATTTT
TRBD1,few,TRBV7-8,TRBJ2-5,CASMPLQGPSWTQYF,TGTGCCAGCATGCCTTTACAGGGGCCGTCGTGGACCCAGTACTTC
NA,NA,TRBV5-1,TRBJ1-5,CASTLGLGDQPQHF,TGCGCCAGCACCTTGGGCCTGGGTGATCAGCCCCAGCATTTT
TRBD1,NA,TRBV7-9,TRBJ1-1,CASSWNRGENTEAFF,TGTGCCAGCAGCTGGAACAGGGGGGAGAACACTGAAGCTTTCTTT
NA,NA,TRBV9,TRBJ2-1,CASTEGADRVYDEQFF,TGTGCCAGCACCGAAGGGGCGGACCGGGTTTACGATGAGCAGTTCTTC
NA,few,TRBV12-3/TRBV12-4,TRBJ1-1,CASTLRVGKAFF,TGTGCCAGCACCCTTCGGGTGGGGAAAGCTTTCTTT
NA,few,TRBV7-2,TRBJ1-1,CASSGDSWNTEAFF,TGTGCCAGCAGCGGCGACAGCTGGAACACTGAAGCTTTCTTT
NA,NA,TRBV11-2,TRBJ2-1,CASSPLQGANEQFF,TGTGCCAGCAGCCCACTCCAGGGCGCCAATGAGCAGTTCTTC
NA,NA,TRBV20-1,TRBJ2-7,CSASLTSWEQYF,TGCAGTGCTAGCCTGACTTCGTGGGAGCAGTACTTC
NA,few,TRBV28,TRBJ2-7,CASSSRTRYF,TGTGCCAGCAGTTCCAGAACCCGATACTTC
NA,NA,TRBV5-1,TRBJ2-7,CASSLVTGQPEYEQYF,TGCGCCAGCAGCTTGGTGACGGGGCAGCCTGAATACGAGCAGTACTTC
NA,few,TRBV4-3,TRBJ2-7,CASSLSRADRRYEQYF,TGCGCCAGCAGCCTTTCCAGGGCCGATAGAAGGTACGAGCAGTACTTC
NA,NA,TRBV27,TRBJ2-2,CASHDGLPGTGELFF,TGTGCCAGCCACGACGGCTTGCCGGGGACCGGGGAGCTGTTTTTT
TRBD2,many,TRBV20-1,TRBJ2-3,CSASPPAAGEITDTQYF,TGCAGTGCTAGCCCCCCAGCTGCGGGGGAGATCACAGATACGCAGTATTTT
NA,NA,TRBV12-3/TRBV12-4,TRBJ1-1,CASSQAGRNTEAFF,TGTGCCAGCAGTCAAGCAGGGAGGAACACTGAAGCTTTCTTT
NA,many,TRBV2,TRBJ2-2,CASRRDKNTGELFF,TGTGCCAGCCGCCGGGACAAAAACACCGGGGAGCTGTTTTTT
NA,NA,TRBV5-1,TRBJ2-2,CASSLKGQKNTGELFF,TGCGCCAGCAGCTTGAAAGGACAAAAAAACACCGGGGAGCTGTTTTTT
TRBD1,NA,TRBV28,TRBJ2-5,CASKSPETGGSETQYF,TGTGCCAGCAAGTCGCCTGAGACAGGGGGCTCAGAGACCCAGTACTTC
TRBD2,NA,TRBV7-2,TRBJ2-2,CASSPGTSRAGELFF,TGTGCCAGCAGCCCCGGGACTAGCCGGGCCGGGGAGCTGTTTTTT
NA,few,TRBV21-1,TRBJ2-2,CASSPKNDLAGVRTGELFF,TGTGCCAGCAGCCCCAAAAACGATCTAGCGGGAGTAAGAACCGGGGAGCTGTTTTTT
NA,NA,TRBV20-1,TRBJ2-2,CSARQTNTGELFF,TGCAGTGCTAGACAGACGAACACCGGGGAGCTGTTTTTT
NA,NA,TRBV6-5,TRBJ2-3,CASSRTRGTQYF,TGTGCCAGCAGTCGTACTAGGGGTACGCAGTATTTT
NA,few,TRBV4-3,TRBJ2-5,CASSRDFTQETQYF,TGCGCCAGCAGCCGGGACTTTACCCAAGAGACCCAGTACTTC
TRBD2,NA,TRBV11-2,TRBJ2-2,CASSPRTSGRVRNTGELFF,TGTGCCAGCAGCCCTCGGACTAGCGGGAGGGTTAGGAACACCGGGGAGCTGTTTTTT
TRBD1,NA,TRBV28,TRBJ2-4,CASSPDRGKNIQYF,TGTGCCAGCAGTCCAGACAGGGGGAAAAACATTCAGTACTTC
NA,NA,TRBV18,TRBJ2-2,CASSPPVRTGELFF,TGTGCCAGCTCACCACCGGTGCGGACCGGGGAGCTGTTTTTT
NA,once,TRBV6-5,TRBJ2-1,CASSYEGGIGEQFF,TGTGCCAGCAGTTATGAGGGGGGGATCGGTGAGCAGTTCTTC
NA,few,TRBV7-9,TRBJ1-4,CASSLSEKLFF,TGTGCCAGCAGCTTAAGTGAAAAACTGTTTTTT
NA,NA,TRBV5-1,TRBJ2-2,CASSAIQGRSGELFF,TGCGCCAGCAGCGCTATACAGGGGAGGTCCGGGGAGCTGTTTTTT
NA,many,TRBV28,TRBJ2-1,CASSPGGPGAEGQFF,TGTGCCAGCAGCCCGGGTGGACCAGGGGCGGAAGGGCAGTTCTTC